This T cell receptor beta chain was sequenced for a study of blood T cell repertoires in COVID-19. Libraries were prepared by immunoSEQ multiplex PCR; TCRdb keeps only in-frame clonotypes and omits some of them. This sample has approximately 110,000 clones; 70% to 80% occur once, and the top ten carry more than 20%. V was shortened by 6 bases and J by 5 bases, with 10 bases between the two germline ends. Germline CDR1 is SQVTM and CDR2 is ANQGSEA. The CDR3 has 12 amino acids. This TCR was recovered from a man between 65 and 80 years old with active or convalescent COVID-19. The sequencing sample was made of peripheral blood. The J gene is TRBJ2-2, the V gene TRBV29-1; D is ambiguous. CDR3 sequence (DNA): TGCAGCGTGCGTTCCGGGACCGGGGAGCTGTTTTTT. Amino acids: CSVRSGTGELFF.